This T cell receptor beta chain was profiled in a study of T cell responses to AZD1222 COVID-19 vaccine. The overall study: Timing groups of about 4 and about 12 weeks for second doses were pooled. Findings and limits, study-wide: White British ancestry dominated among donors, who included more females, and clonal diversity was possibly underestimated. Nearly half of unique spike-specific TCRs reportedly avoided B.1.351 and B.1.1.7 mutated regions. After two AZD1222 doses, spike-specific TCR breadth and depth rose versus day 0.

Trimming took 4 bases from V and 2 from J, leaving 4 bases between them. This CDR3 region has 11 residues. CDR1 and CDR2 (germline): SQVTM, ANQGSEA. The repertoire was sequenced with immunoSEQ multiplex PCR; TCRdb's copy has only in-frame clones and lacks some. Of about 140,000 clones listed, 85% to 95% were seen once; the top ten hold around 1.5%. Regarding this clone: Antigen: not known.

This sequence joins TRBV29-1 and TRBJ2-3; D not certain. The sequence was collected from an adult in good health. The material was peripheral blood, obtained on day 0 of AZD1222 vaccination. The CDR3 DNA follows: TGCAGCGTTGTACCCACAGATACGCAGTATTTT. Protein product: CSVVPTDTQYF.